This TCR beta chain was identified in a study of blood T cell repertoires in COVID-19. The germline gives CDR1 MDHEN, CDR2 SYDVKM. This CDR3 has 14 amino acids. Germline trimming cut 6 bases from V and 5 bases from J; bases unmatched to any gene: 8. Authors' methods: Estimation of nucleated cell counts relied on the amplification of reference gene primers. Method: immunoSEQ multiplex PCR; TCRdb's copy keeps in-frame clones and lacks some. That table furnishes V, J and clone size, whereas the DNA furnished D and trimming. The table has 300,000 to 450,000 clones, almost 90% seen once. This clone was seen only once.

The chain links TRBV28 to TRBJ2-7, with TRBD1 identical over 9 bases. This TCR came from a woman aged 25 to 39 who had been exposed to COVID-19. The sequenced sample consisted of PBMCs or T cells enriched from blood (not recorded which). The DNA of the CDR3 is TGTGCCAGCAGCGAGGGGACAGGGTGGCACGAGCAGTACTTC. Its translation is CASSEGTGWHEQYF.